Below, 11 T cell receptor beta chains from the same sample are listed, as sequenced in a study of blood T cell repertoires in COVID-19. Generated by immunoSEQ multiplex PCR, the TCRdb table keeps only in-frame clones and is missing some. Of tens of thousands of clones in the sample, about 90% were seen once. Source material: peripheral blood. These receptors were obtained from a male donor with acute or convalescent COVID-19.

This chain connects TRBV5-1 to TRBJ1-1; D ambiguous. Germline V gives CDR1 SGHRS, CDR2 YFSETQ. The CDR3 has 13 amino acids. V lost 4 bases, J lost 0 bases, and 7 bases lay in between. The CDR3 protein is CASSTVVNTEAFF. DNA for the CDR3: TGCGCCAGCAGCACGGTCGTGAACACTGAAGCTTTCTTT.

The V gene is TRBV5-1, the J gene TRBJ2-2, with D tentatively TRBD1 (5 bases). The CDR3 is 16 residues long. From germline, CDR1 is SGHRS and CDR2 YFSETQ. Trimming removed 0 bases from V and 1 base from J, with 10 bases in between. DNA for the CDR3: TGCGCCAGCAGCTTGGGGGCAGGGCTGAACACCGGGGAGCTGTTTTTT. Encoded protein: CASSLGAGLNTGELFF.

This chain links TRBV9 with TRBJ1-4, with TRBD1 as a possible D gene (5 bases). The CDR3 runs 14 residues. Germline V gene sequence: CDR1 SGDLS, CDR2 YYNGEE. Trimming stripped 4 bases from V and 8 bases from J, with 15 bases between. CDR3 DNA sequence: TGTGCCAGCAGCCTTGGGCAGGGAAGCGAAAAACTGTTTTTT. This encodes CASSLGQGSEKLFF.

The J gene is TRBJ1-6, the V gene TRBV18; D uncertain. CDR3 length equals 14 residues. V lost 6 bases and J 10 bases, leaving 16 bases between the germline ends. The germline V gene encodes CDR1 KGHSH and CDR2 LQKENI. CDR3 sequence reads: CASSPGREGSPLHF. The DNA of the CDR3 is TGTGCCAGCTCTCCGGGGAGGGAGGGATCACCCCTCCACTTT. Full variable domain (remainder filled in from reference TRBV18 and TRBJ1-6): NAGVMQNPRHLVRRRGQEARLRCSPMKGHSHVYWYRQLPEEGLKFMVYLQKENIIDESGMPKERFSAEFPKEGPSILRIQQVVRGDSAAYFCASSPGREGSPLHFGNGTRLTVT.

The chain combines TRBV14 with TRBJ1-1, with 7 bases matching TRBD1. The CDR3 consists of 13 residues. In germline, CDR1 is SGHDN, CDR2 FVKESK. V dropped 4 bases and J dropped 4; count of bases not matched to a gene: 3. CDR3 DNA sequence: TGTGCCAGCAGCCGACAGGGAGTCACTGAAGCTTTCTTT. Translation: CASSRQGVTEAFF.

This clone was counted a single time. The chain links TRBV12-5 to TRBJ1-4, with TRBD1 matching 8 bases. V shed 2 bases and J 0 bases; nucleotides not matched to a gene: 5. This CDR3 has 17 residues. The germline gives CDR1 LGHNT, CDR2 FRNRAP. The chain's CDR3 is CASGLTRQGTTNEKLFF. In DNA, the CDR3 is TGTGCTAGTGGTTTGACACGACAGGGGACAACTAATGAAAAACTGTTTTTT. The full variable domain, with the rest looked up from reference TRBV12-5 and TRBJ1-4, is DARVTQTPRHKVTEMGQEVTMRCQPILGHNTVFWYRQTMMQGLELLAYFRNRAPLDDSGMPKDRFSAEMPDATLATLKIQPSEPRDSAVYFCASGLTRQGTTNEKLFFGSGTQLSVL.

This chain uses TRBV7-8 with TRBJ1-4, with 9 bases aligning to TRBD1. The trim removed 5 bases at V and 5 bases at J, leaving 3 bases unmatched. CDR3 size: 14 residues. Per the germline V gene, CDR1 is SGHVS and CDR2 is FQNEAQ. DNA for the CDR3: TGTGCCAGCAGCCGGGACAGGGTAAATGAAAAACTGTTTTTT. Translating gives CASSRDRVNEKLFF.

The rearrangement uses TRBV16 and TRBJ2-3; possibly TRBD1 for D (6 bases). Germline V lookup: CDR1 KGHSY, CDR2 FQNENV. Trimming removed 4 bases from V and 0 bases from J, with 20 bases in between. There are 18 residues in the CDR3. The CDR3 coding sequence is TGTGCCAGCAGCCGAACGACAGGACAAAAAACTAGCACAGATACGCAGTATTTT. It specifies CASSRTTGQKTSTDTQYF.

This chain links TRBV7-8 with TRBJ2-5; TRBD2 matches 11 bases. J lost 4 bases, V lost 3 bases, and 7 bases had no gene match. The CDR3 spans 16 residues. The germline V gene has CDR1 SGHVS and CDR2 FQNEAQ. For the CDR3, the DNA is TGTGCCAGCAGCTTCGGGCTAGCGGGGGGCTTAGAGACCCAGTACTTC. This gives the protein CASSFGLAGGLETQYF.

The chain is built from TRBV6-4 and TRBJ2-7; 7 bases map to TRBD2. Germline-derived CDR1 and CDR2 are MRHNA and SNTAGT. The CDR3 is 16 residues long. Germline trimming cut 4 bases from V and 5 bases from J; bases unmatched to any gene: 14. In DNA form, the CDR3 reads TGTGCCAGCAGTGCGGTGCGGCGGGGGACCGGGAACGAGCAGTACTTC. It is translated as CASSAVRRGTGNEQYF.

V and J are TRBV6-5 and TRBJ1-3; maybe TRBD1 (5 bases). The CDR3 has 14 residues. CDR1 is MNHEY and CDR2 is SVGAGI in the germline V gene. V gave up 5 bases and J gave up 3 bases, with 11 bases separating them. The CDR3 protein is CASSTGQGGNTIYF. CDR3 sequence (DNA): TGTGCCAGCAGTACCGGGCAGGGTGGAAACACCATATATTTT.